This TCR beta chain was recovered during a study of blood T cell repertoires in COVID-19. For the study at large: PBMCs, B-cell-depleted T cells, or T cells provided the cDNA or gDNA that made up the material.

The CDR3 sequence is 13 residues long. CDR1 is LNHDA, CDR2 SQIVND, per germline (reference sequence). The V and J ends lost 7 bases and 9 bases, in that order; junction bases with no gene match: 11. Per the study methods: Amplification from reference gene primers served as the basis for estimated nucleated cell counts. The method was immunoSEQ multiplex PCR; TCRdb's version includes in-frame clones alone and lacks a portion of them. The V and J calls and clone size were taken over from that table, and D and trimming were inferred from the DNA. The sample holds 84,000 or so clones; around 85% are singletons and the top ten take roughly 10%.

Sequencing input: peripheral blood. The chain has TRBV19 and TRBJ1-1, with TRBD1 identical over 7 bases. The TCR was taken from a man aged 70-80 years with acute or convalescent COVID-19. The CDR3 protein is CASIPTGTTKAFF. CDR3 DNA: TGTGCCAGTATCCCGACAGGGACCACAAAAGCTTTCTTT.